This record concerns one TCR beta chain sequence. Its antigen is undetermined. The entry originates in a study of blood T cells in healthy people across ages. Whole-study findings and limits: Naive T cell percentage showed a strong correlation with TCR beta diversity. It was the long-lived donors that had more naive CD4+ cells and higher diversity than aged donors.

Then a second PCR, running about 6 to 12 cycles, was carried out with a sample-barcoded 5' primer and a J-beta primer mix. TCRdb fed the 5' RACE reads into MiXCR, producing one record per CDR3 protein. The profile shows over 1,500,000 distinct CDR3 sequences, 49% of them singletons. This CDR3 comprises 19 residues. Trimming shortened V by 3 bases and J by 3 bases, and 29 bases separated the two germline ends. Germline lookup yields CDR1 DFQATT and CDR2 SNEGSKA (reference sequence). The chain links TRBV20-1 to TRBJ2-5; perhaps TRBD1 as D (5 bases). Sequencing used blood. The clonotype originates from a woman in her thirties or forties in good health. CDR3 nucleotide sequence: TGCAGTGCTAGTCTTTTCCTGACAAAGGGGTTGAAAGGGGAAGAGACCCAGTACTTC. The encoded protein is CSASLFLTKGLKGEETQYF.